This T cell receptor (beta chain) is from a study of PD-1 blockade in classical Hodgkin lymphoma. Findings and limits, study-wide: It was among complete responders that baseline diversity resembled that of newly diagnosed patients. A reduction in baseline TCR diversity was reportedly seen in newly diagnosed patients relative to healthy donors.

This clone appeared once. Its antigen is currently unknown. CDR1 is GTSNPN, CDR2 SVGIG, per germline (reference sequence). The length of the CDR3 is 15 residues. Trimming took off 2 bases at V and 3 bases at J, with 14 bases between the two ends. Patients all relapsed after autologous stem cell transplantation, and there was variation in brentuximab vedotin exposure. Produced via immunoSEQ multiplex PCR; TCRdb's table is partial and in-frame only. Among 14,000 to 15,000 clones, roughly two thirds were seen once, and the ten largest hold about 10%. Source: peripheral blood mononuclear cells (PBMCs), taken at baseline. The receptor was derived from a human donor with classical Hodgkin lymphoma. The rearrangement uses TRBV30 and TRBJ1-5; possible D gene TRBD1, 6 bases. CDR3 nucleotides: TGTGCCTGGAGTAGTTTGACAGGCTTCAATCAGCCCCAGCATTTT. Protein: CAWSSLTGFNQPQHF.